This TCR beta chain was retrieved from a study of blood T cells in healthy people across ages. About the study: Template switching picked up about one barcoded beta molecule for each two T cells.

V lost 2 bases to trimming and J lost 6 bases, with 18 bases between them. This CDR3 has 15 residues. Per the germline V gene, CDR1 is DFQATT and CDR2 is SNEGSKA (reference sequence). This clonotype occurred a few times. Using a J-beta primer mix together with a sample-barcoded 5' primer, a second PCR was run for roughly 6 to 11 cycles. TCRdb re-called the 5' RACE reads with MiXCR, one entry per CDR3 protein. Here the sample spans some 880,000 distinct CDR3 sequences, roughly 35% being singletons. The rearrangement joins TRBV20-1 to TRBJ2-3; D possibly uses TRBD1 or TRBD2 (5 bases each). The sequence derives from a man younger than 35 in good health. Source material: blood. The CDR3: CSARPTTSWGDTQYF. The CDR3 DNA sequence: TGCAGTGCTAGACCCACTACTAGTTGGGGGGATACGCAGTATTTT.